One sample yielded the 18 T cell receptor beta chains listed below, sequenced in a study of blood T cell dynamics during melanoma immunotherapy. Clones were sequenced by immunoSEQ multiplex PCR, and TCRdb holds only the in-frame ones, with some missing. Of around 13,000 clones detected, about 90% appear once; the ten largest clones hold around 0.18%. Time point here: pre-treatment baseline. The sequencing here drew on effector memory CD8+ T cells from blood, taken from a patient treated with checkpoint blockade. The receptor set was obtained from a human donor with melanoma.

V usage is TRBV28 and J usage is TRBJ1-1; 11 positions agree with TRBD1. V shed 5 bases, J shed 4 bases, and the junction held 6 bases outside the gene matches. This CDR3 spans 15 amino acids. Per germline, CDR1 MDHEN and CDR2 SYDVKM. The CDR3 protein is CASSPGQGASTEAFF. The CDR3 nucleotides read TGTGCCAGCAGTCCAGGACAGGGGGCGAGCACTGAAGCTTTCTTT.

J is TRBJ1-1 and V is TRBV4-1, with 7 bases aligning to TRBD1. Germline assignment: CDR1 MGHRA and CDR2 YSYEKL. The V gene end was trimmed by 3 bases and the J gene end by 5 bases; junction bases not matched to a gene: 6. The CDR3 spans 14 residues. In nucleotides, the CDR3 is TGCGCCAGCAGCCATGTTGACAGGGAGACTGAAGCTTTCTTT. Its protein product is CASSHVDRETEAFF.

This rearrangement joins TRBV14 to TRBJ1-1; D unresolved. The V gene lost 0 bases and the J gene lost 5 bases, with 19 bases spanning the gap. This CDR3 is 17 amino acids long. Germline loops: CDR1 SGHDN, CDR2 FVKESK. The CDR3 DNA follows: TGTGCCAGCAGCCAAGATAGAGGGCCGGGGATGGTGACTGAAGCTTTCTTT. This translates into CASSQDRGPGMVTEAFF.

The chain couples TRBV27 to TRBJ1-4; D is unresolved. The V end was cut by 6 bases, the J end by 0 bases, with 11 bases between. The CDR3 is 15 residues long. Germline CDR1 MNHEY, CDR2 SMNVEV (reference sequence). The DNA of the CDR3 is TGTGCCAGCAGAGATTTGAGGGCAACTAATGAAAAACTGTTTTTT. Protein product: CASRDLRATNEKLFF. Combining the CDR3 with reference TRBV27 and TRBJ1-4 gives the whole variable domain EAQVTQNPRYLITVTGKKLTVTCSQNMNHEYMSWYRQDPGLGLRQIYYSMNVEVTDKGDVPEGYKVSRKEKRNFPLILESPSPNQTSLYFCASRDLRATNEKLFFGSGTQLSVL.

The gene calls are TRBV6-5 and TRBJ2-1; 9 positions match TRBD2. The CDR3 runs to 15 residues. The germline CDR1 and CDR2 sequences are MNHEY and SVGAGI. The V gene end was trimmed by 5 bases and the J gene end by 4 bases; junction bases not matched to a gene: 6. The chain's CDR3 is CASSPTSGGYNEQFF. As DNA, the CDR3 is TGTGCCAGCAGTCCGACTAGCGGAGGGTACAATGAGCAGTTCTTC.

The rearrangement uses TRBV5-6 and TRBJ2-7, with no clear D. The V end lost 0 bases, the J end lost 5 bases, and 12 bases lay between the germline ends. Germline lookup yields CDR1 SGHDT and CDR2 YYEEEE. The CDR3 is made up of 14 amino acids. The CDR3 loop reads CASSLADDWDEQYF. CDR3 DNA sequence: TGTGCCAGCAGCTTGGCCGACGACTGGGACGAGCAGTACTTC.

The chain links TRBV28 to TRBJ1-3; the D gene is possibly TRBD1 (6 bases). The CDR3 is 17 residues long. Trimming stripped 3 bases from V and 2 bases from J, with 17 bases between. Germline V CDR1 and CDR2: MDHEN, SYDVKM. The CDR3 DNA sequence: TGTGCCAGCAGTTTGAAACCCGGGACATCAACTGGAAACACCATATATTTT. It encodes CASSLKPGTSTGNTIYF. Based on the CDR3 plus reference TRBV28 and TRBJ1-3, the full variable domain is DVKVTQSSRYLVKRTGEKVFLECVQDMDHENMFWYRQDPGLGLRLIYFSYDVKMKEKGDIPEGYSVSREKKERFSLILESASTNQTSMYLCASSLKPGTSTGNTIYFGEGSWLTVV.

The genes are TRBV27 and TRBJ2-1; tentative D call: TRBD1 (5 bases). Trimming cost V 2 bases and J 6 bases, with 8 bases left between them. This CDR3 is built from 13 residues. The V gene's germline CDR1 is MNHEY and CDR2 SMNVEV (reference sequence). The CDR3 nucleotides read TGTGCCAGCAGTTTACAGGGATCCAATGAGCAGTTCTTC. This sequence encodes CASSLQGSNEQFF.

The chain joins TRBV15 to TRBJ1-5; the match to TRBD1 covers 9 bases. The germline V gene encodes CDR1 LNHNV and CDR2 YYDKDF (reference sequence). The V and J ends lost 1 base and 2 bases, in that order; junction bases with no gene match: 0. This CDR3 contains 15 residues. The CDR3 bases are TGTGCCACCAGCAGAGGGACAGGGGGCAATCAGCCCCAGCATTTT. It is translated as CATSRGTGGNQPQHF.

The V call is TRBV28, the J call TRBJ2-3, with 12 positions matching TRBD2. The CDR3 has 16 amino acids. Germline V gene sequence: CDR1 MDHEN, CDR2 SYDVKM. V lost 6 bases, J lost 0 bases, and 4 bases stayed unmatched. The CDR3 DNA follows: TGTGCCAGCAGCCCACTAGCGGGAGGTAGCACAGATACGCAGTATTTT. Amino acids: CASSPLAGGSTDTQYF.

V gene TRBV6-1 combines with J gene TRBJ2-7; D is possibly TRBD2 (5 bases). CDR1 and CDR2 from the germline V gene are MNHNS and SASEGT. This CDR3 is 14 amino acids long. V was cut by 0 bases and J by 3 bases, with 9 bases left in between. The CDR3 sequence: CASSEAAGGYEQYF. The CDR3 bases are TGTGCCAGCAGTGAAGCAGCAGGAGGCTACGAGCAGTACTTC.

The chain employs TRBV9 and TRBJ2-1; 10 bases fit TRBD2. This CDR3 is 17 amino acids long. Germline V gene sequence: CDR1 SGDLS, CDR2 YYNGEE. Losses at the gene ends were 2 bases for V and 9 bases for J; bases not matched to a gene: 14. The CDR3, as DNA: TGTGCCAGCAGCGTTACCCCGACTAGCGGGCCCATGGGTGAGCAGTTCTTC. Translation gives CASSVTPTSGPMGEQFF. Filled out from reference TRBV9 and TRBJ2-1, the complete variable domain reads DSGVTQTPKHLITATGQRVTLRCSPRSGDLSVYWYQQSLDQGLQFLIQYYNGEERAKGNILERFSAQQFPDLHSELNLSSLELGDSALYFCASSVTPTSGPMGEQFFGPGTRLTVL.

This clone was counted only a few times. This chain connects TRBV28 to TRBJ1-5, with TRBD1 matching 7 bases. The CDR3 loop spans 14 amino acids. CDR1 and CDR2 from the germline V gene are MDHEN and SYDVKM. V was pared by 5 bases and J by 6 bases, with 7 bases of the junction left unmatched. The DNA of the CDR3 is TGTGCCAGCAGTGTGAGACAGGGACTTCAGCCCCAGCATTTT. This translates into CASSVRQGLQPQHF. The whole variable domain, filled in from reference TRBV28 and TRBJ1-5, reads DVKVTQSSRYLVKRTGEKVFLECVQDMDHENMFWYRQDPGLGLRLIYFSYDVKMKEKGDIPEGYSVSREKKERFSLILESASTNQTSMYLCASSVRQGLQPQHFGDGTRLSIL.

V is TRBV4-3 and J is TRBJ2-1, with 7 bases aligning to TRBD2. CDR3 size: 16 residues. V trimming: 0 bases; J trimming: 5 bases; junction bases outside the gene matches: 7. Germline loops: CDR1 LGHNA, CDR2 YSLEER. The CDR3 region is CASSQDRSGINNEQFF. The CDR3 bases are TGCGCCAGCAGCCAAGATCGGAGCGGGATCAACAATGAGCAGTTCTTC.

This sequence joins TRBV19 and TRBJ2-7; D might be TRBD1 or TRBD2, each matching 5 bases. With 5 bases removed from V and 5 bases from J, the gap between germline ends came to 10 bases. The CDR3 covers 12 residues. Germline CDR1 and CDR2: LNHDA and SQIVND (reference sequence). The chain's CDR3 is CASSFRDHEQYF. DNA of the CDR3: TGTGCCAGTAGTTTCAGGGACCACGAGCAGTACTTC.

This clone appeared a single time. The chain joins TRBV18 to TRBJ2-1, with 11 bases lining up with TRBD1. This CDR3 is 15 amino acids long. The trim removed 2 bases at V and 6 bases at J, leaving 3 bases unmatched. Germline V gene data show CDR1 as KGHSH and CDR2 as LQKENI. Here the CDR3 reads CASSPADRGLNEQFF. CDR3 coding DNA: TGTGCCAGCTCACCAGCGGACAGGGGGCTCAATGAGCAGTTCTTC.

This clone was counted once. The chain joins TRBV30 to TRBJ1-1; D is ambiguous. The V end lost 5 bases, the J end lost 7 bases, and 14 bases lay between the germline ends. The CDR3 is 12 residues long. Germline CDR1 GTSNPN, CDR2 SVGIG (reference sequence). CDR3 residues: CAWSILGVEAFF. As DNA, the CDR3 is TGTGCCTGGTCCATCCTTGGAGTTGAAGCTTTCTTT.

This chain connects TRBV7-9 to TRBJ2-5; D tentatively fits TRBD1 or TRBD2 (7 bases each). Germline assignment: CDR1 SEHNR and CDR2 FQNEAQ (reference sequence). The CDR3 has 16 amino acids. V was trimmed by 4 bases and J by 5 bases, leaving 20 bases between them. CDR3 sequence reads: CASSSQGREDRETQYF. DNA for the CDR3: TGTGCCAGCAGCTCGCAGGGGAGGGAGGACAGGGAGACCCAGTACTTC.